This T cell receptor (beta chain) was sequenced in a study of human T cells and chemical hapten exposure. Noted time point: pre-sensitization, week 0. Treatment given: therapeutic diphenylcyclopropenone sensitization with weekly scalp DPC. This CDR3 has 21 amino acids. Trimming cost V 4 bases and J 1 base; bases outside gene matches: 25. Per germline, CDR1 SGHNT and CDR2 YYREEE (reference sequence). In regard to this clonotype: What it binds is not known.

Findings and limits, study-wide: Given that the donors had alopecia, their immune response may differ from that seen in healthy people. It was expanded TCRs that formed significantly more large CDR3 similarity clusters than controls did.

From the RACE reads, TCRdb called clonotypes with MiXCR, one entry per CDR3 protein. The profile shows tens of thousands of distinct CDR3 sequences, about 6.7% of them singletons. This chain joins TRBV5-4 and TRBJ2-5; the match to TRBD1 covers 7 bases. Sequencing used whole blood, obtained in connection with sensitization to the hapten diphenylcyclopropenone (DPC). The sequence was obtained from a woman between 25 and 40 years old with alopecia areata. Some clones in this sample may be carry-over from other donors' samples. CDR3 nucleotides: TGTGCCAGCAGCAGAAAGGGGACAGCGATACCGATATGGGTGGGCCAAGAGACCCAGTACTTC. Protein sequence: CASSRKGTAIPIWVGQETQYF. Supplemented by reference TRBV5-4 and TRBJ2-5, the full variable domain reads ETGVTQSPTHLIKTRGQQVTLRCSSQSGHNTVSWYQQALGQGPQFIFQYYREEENGRGNFPPRFSGLQFPNYSSELNVNALELDDSALYLCASSRKGTAIPIWVGQETQYFGPGTRLLVL.